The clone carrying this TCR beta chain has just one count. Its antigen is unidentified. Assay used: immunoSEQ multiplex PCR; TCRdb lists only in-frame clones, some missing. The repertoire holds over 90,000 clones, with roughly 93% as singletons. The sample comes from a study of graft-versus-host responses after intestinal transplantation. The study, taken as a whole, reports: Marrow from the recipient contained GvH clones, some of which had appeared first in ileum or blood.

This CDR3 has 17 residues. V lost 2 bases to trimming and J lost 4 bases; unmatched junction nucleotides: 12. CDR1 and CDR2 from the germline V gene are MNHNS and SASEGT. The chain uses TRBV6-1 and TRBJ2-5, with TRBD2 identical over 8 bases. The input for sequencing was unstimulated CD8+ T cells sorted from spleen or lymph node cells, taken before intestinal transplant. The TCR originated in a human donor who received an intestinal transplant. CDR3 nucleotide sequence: TGTGCCAGCAGTGAAAGGGGGGGCCTAGCGGGTACAGAGACCCAGTACTTC. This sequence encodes CASSERGGLAGTETQYF.